This TCR beta chain was sequenced in a study of cytomegalovirus exposure and HLA in healthy donors. The PCR had 60 Vbeta and 13 Jbeta primers. Generated by immunoSEQ multiplex PCR, the TCRdb table keeps only in-frame clones and is missing some. This table has about 150,000 clones, approximately 69% appearing once. This CDR3 is built from 15 residues. The germline CDR1 and CDR2 sequences are MNHNY and SVGAGI (reference sequence). The clonotype comes from a man aged 25 to 40 in good health and CMV-seronegative. Sequencing was carried out using PBMCs. The chain links TRBV6-6 to TRBJ2-5; TRBD1 matches 7 bases. TRBJ2-7 explains the end of the DNA better; the J call may be wrong. This CDR3 reads CASSSSGTAFSEQYF. CDR3 nucleotides: TGTGCCAGCAGTTCTTCCGGGACAGCCTTTAGCGAGCAGTACTTC.